A single sample is the source of the 17 T cell receptor beta chains below, sequenced in a study of neurological immune-mediated disorders. Via MiXCR, TCRdb re-called the 5' RACE reads, giving one row per CDR3 protein. The table has 55,000 to 65,000 distinct CDR3 sequences, nearly 10% seen once; the top ten hold 12%. Time point noted: longitudinal time-point 2. Sequencing input: PBMCs. The receptors stem from a man aged 25 to 40 in good health.

This clonotype came up many times. The chain couples TRBV7-2 to TRBJ2-3, with 14 positions matching TRBD2. Germline assignment: CDR1 SGHTA and CDR2 FQGNSA. The CDR3 spans 16 residues. V lost 5 bases to trimming and J lost 7 bases; unmatched junction nucleotides: 8. DNA of the CDR3: TGTGCCAGCAGCGTAGGACTAGCGGGGGGAGGGTATACGCAGTATTTT. Protein sequence: CASSVGLAGGGYTQYF. Supplemented by reference TRBV7-2 and TRBJ2-3, the full variable domain reads GAGVSQSPSNKVTEKGKDVELRCDPISGHTALYWYRQSLGQGLEFLIYFQGNSAPDKSGLPSDRFSAERTGGSVSTLTIQRTQQEDSAVYLCASSVGLAGGGYTQYFGPGTRLTVL.

This clonotype was recorded at least ten times. The chain combines TRBV5-1 with TRBJ2-5, with 10 bases lining up with TRBD2. Trimming at V came to 2 bases and at J to 4 bases, leaving 5 bases not matched to a gene. From germline, CDR1 is SGHRS and CDR2 YFSETQ. The CDR3 runs to 15 residues. The CDR3 coding sequence is TGCGCCAGCAGCTTATCACTAGCGGGGAGAGAGACCCAGTACTTC. This codes for CASSLSLAGRETQYF. Together with reference TRBV5-1 and TRBJ2-5, the CDR3 gives the full variable domain: KAGVTQTPRYLIKTRGQQVTLSCSPISGHRSVSWYQQTPGQGLQFLFEYFSETQRNKGNFPGRFSGRQFSNSRSEMNVSTLELGDSALYLCASSLSLAGRETQYFGPGTRLLVL.

This clonotype was seen a few times. The V call is TRBV6-6, the J call TRBJ2-3, with 13 positions matching TRBD2. Germline V gene sequence: CDR1 MNHNY, CDR2 SVGAGI (reference sequence). With 2 bases clipped from V and 3 bases from J, the junction kept 17 bases outside the gene matches. CDR3 length equals 21 residues. This CDR3 reads CASSYLSGTSGRARQTDTQYF. CDR3 coding DNA: TGTGCCAGCAGTTACCTATCGGGTACTAGCGGGAGGGCCCGTCAGACAGATACGCAGTATTTT.

This clonotype was picked up one time. The chain is built from TRBV7-9 and TRBJ2-4; 9 positions match TRBD1. This CDR3 spans 16 amino acids. V was pared by 2 bases and J by 6 bases, with 8 bases of the junction left unmatched. CDR1 and CDR2 (germline): SEHNR, FQNEAQ (reference sequence). The CDR3 DNA follows: TGTGCCAGCAGCTTATTACAGGGGGCTCTGGTAAACATTCAGTACTTC. This sequence encodes CASSLLQGALVNIQYF.

In this sample, this clonotype turned up many times. This chain joins TRBV29-1 and TRBJ2-7; D unresolved. V lost 4 bases and J lost 3, with 10 bases in between. The CDR3 is 12 amino acids. Germline V gives CDR1 SQVTM, CDR2 ANQGSEA. This CDR3 is CSVGFTDYEQYF. In nucleotides, the CDR3 is TGCAGCGTTGGTTTTACGGACTACGAGCAGTACTTC.

The table lists this clonotype with many counts. The chain couples TRBV2 to TRBJ2-1; weak D call: TRBD2 (6 bases). Germline CDR1 is SNHLY and CDR2 is FYNNEI. Between the trimmed V and J ends, which lost 5 bases and 13 bases, there was a span of 18 bases. CDR3 length: 13 residues. This chain's CDR3 is CASSLVAESGQFF. Written as DNA, the CDR3 is TGTGCCAGCAGTCTCGTAGCGGAATCGGGACAGTTCTTC.

There are many counts of this clonotype. The V and J genes are TRBV5-1 and TRBJ2-3; TRBD1 or TRBD2 may be the D gene (5 bases each). This CDR3 contains 15 residues. CDR1 SGHRS and CDR2 YFSETQ come from the germline V gene. V was clipped by 3 bases and J by 3 bases, with 14 bases between them. The CDR3 nucleotides read TGCGCCAGCAGCTCCTCGGGACCGCAGACAGATACGCAGTATTTT. It translates to CASSSSGPQTDTQYF.

This clonotype has ten or more counts. The chain couples TRBV4-1 to TRBJ1-2, with D tentatively TRBD1 (5 bases). The V end lost 2 bases, the J end lost 4 bases, and 11 bases lay between the germline ends. This CDR3 is 14 amino acids long. The germline V gene encodes CDR1 MGHRA and CDR2 YSYEKL. CDR3 protein: CASSQNAGIYGYTF. CDR3 sequence (DNA): TGCGCCAGCAGCCAAAACGCAGGGATCTATGGCTACACCTTC.

This clonotype was detected many times. The gene calls are TRBV3-1 and TRBJ1-3; D not certain. Germline lookup yields CDR1 LGHDT and CDR2 YNNKEL (reference sequence). The CDR3 has 15 residues. Trimming cost V 7 bases and J 0 bases, with 13 bases left between them. CDR3: CASTATVSSGNTIYF. The CDR3 DNA sequence: TGTGCCAGCACCGCGACCGTTAGCTCTGGAAACACCATATATTTT.

This clonotype has ten or more counts. J is TRBJ1-4 and V is TRBV15; TRBD1 aligns across 11 bases. CDR3 length: 16 amino acids. Per germline, CDR1 LNHNV and CDR2 YYDKDF (reference sequence). V was clipped by 0 bases and J by 8 bases; unmatched bases: 5. The CDR3 spells CATSREPGQGGEKLFF. The CDR3 DNA reads as TGTGCCACCAGCAGAGAACCGGGACAGGGGGGGGAAAAACTGTTTTTT.

This clonotype came up many times. CDR3 bases: TGCGCCAGCACCCCTTGGCAGGGTGGCACCGGGGAGCTGTTTTTT. Translating it yields CASTPWQGGTGELFF. The rearrangement joins TRBV5-1 to TRBJ2-2; tentative D call: TRBD1 (5 bases). The CDR3 has 15 residues. CDR1 is SGHRS, CDR2 YFSETQ, per germline. The V end was cut by 6 bases, the J end by 4 bases, with 16 bases between.

This clonotype was seen repeatedly, ten times or more. The chain links TRBV15 to TRBJ2-2, with a possible D match to TRBD1 (5 bases). This CDR3 region has 18 residues. Trimming shortened V by 0 bases and J by 2 bases, and 16 bases separated the two germline ends. The germline V gene encodes CDR1 LNHNV and CDR2 YYDKDF (reference sequence). This CDR3 reads CATSREIPTDTNTGELFF. DNA for the CDR3: TGTGCCACCAGCAGAGAGATCCCGACGGACACTAACACCGGGGAGCTGTTTTTT.

This clonotype appeared a few times. This chain joins TRBV10-2 and TRBJ1-2; D is possibly TRBD1 (5 bases). The V end was cut by 7 bases, the J end by 7 bases, with 13 bases between. CDR1 is WSHSY, CDR2 SAAADI, per germline. The CDR3 runs 12 residues. The CDR3 sequence: CASTNGGSGYTF. The CDR3 DNA sequence: TGCGCCAGCACGAATGGGGGGAGTGGCTACACCTTC.

This clonotype was counted at least ten times. The chain has TRBV20-1 and TRBJ2-7, with D perhaps TRBD2 (7 bases). V dropped 5 bases and J dropped 1 base, with 15 bases sitting between them. This CDR3 contains 14 residues. Germline assignment: CDR1 DFQATT and CDR2 SNEGSKA (reference sequence). The DNA of the CDR3 is TGCAGTGCTCCTAGCGGAGGGGGATCCTACGAGCAGTACTTC. Translating it yields CSAPSGGGSYEQYF.

This clonotype was counted many times. The V and J genes are TRBV20-1 and TRBJ2-5; D might be TRBD1 (6 bases). CDR1 is DFQATT and CDR2 is SNEGSKA in the germline V gene (reference sequence). The CDR3 totals 14 residues. Trimming left V 6 bases short and J 3 bases short, with 17 bases between. The CDR3 bases are TGCAGTGCAAGGGGCCCGGACAGCAAAGAGACCCAGTACTTC. It specifies CSARGPDSKETQYF.

Many counts were recorded for this clonotype. The V gene is TRBV11-2, the J gene TRBJ2-5, with D uncertain. The CDR3 has 13 amino acids. Trimming pared 5 bases from V and 5 bases from J, leaving 12 bases between. CDR1 is SGHAT and CDR2 is FQNNGV in the germline V gene. CDR3 DNA sequence: TGTGCCAGCAGCACCAATTCTTGGGAGACCCAGTACTTC. It codes for CASSTNSWETQYF.

This clonotype was seen ten or more times. The rearrangement joins TRBV27 to TRBJ2-3, with D perhaps matching TRBD2 (7 bases). Looked up from germline, CDR1 is MNHEY and CDR2 is SMNVEV (reference sequence). Trimming removed 6 bases from V and 2 bases from J, with 18 bases in between. This CDR3 comprises 16 residues. This chain's CDR3 is CASRPLGGAYTDTQYF. CDR3 bases: TGTGCCAGCAGACCCCTTGGGGGGGCCTACACAGATACGCAGTATTTT.